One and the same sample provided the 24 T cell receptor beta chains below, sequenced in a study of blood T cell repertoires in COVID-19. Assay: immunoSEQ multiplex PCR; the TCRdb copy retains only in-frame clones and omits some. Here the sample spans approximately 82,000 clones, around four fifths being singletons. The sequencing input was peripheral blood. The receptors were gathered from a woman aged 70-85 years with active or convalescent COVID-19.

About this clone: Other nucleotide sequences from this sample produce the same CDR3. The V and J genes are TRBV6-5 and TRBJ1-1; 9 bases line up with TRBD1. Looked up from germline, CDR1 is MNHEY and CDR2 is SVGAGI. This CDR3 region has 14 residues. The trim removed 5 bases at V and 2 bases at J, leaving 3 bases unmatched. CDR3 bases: TGTGCCAGCAGTAGGGACAGGGCAAACACTGAAGCTTTCTTT. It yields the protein CASSRDRANTEAFF.

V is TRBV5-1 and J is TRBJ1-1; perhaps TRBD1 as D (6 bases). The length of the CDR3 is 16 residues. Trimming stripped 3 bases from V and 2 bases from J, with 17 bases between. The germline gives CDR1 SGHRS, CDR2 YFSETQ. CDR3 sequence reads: CASSWGPGQHNTEAFF. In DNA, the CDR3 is TGCGCCAGCAGCTGGGGACCGGGACAACACAACACTGAAGCTTTCTTT.

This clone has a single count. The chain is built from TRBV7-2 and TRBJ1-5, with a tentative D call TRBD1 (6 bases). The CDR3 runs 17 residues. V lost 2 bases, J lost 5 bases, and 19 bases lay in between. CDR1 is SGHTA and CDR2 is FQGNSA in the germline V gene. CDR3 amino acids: CASSLLGGDYRHQPQHF. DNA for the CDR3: TGTGCCAGCAGCTTATTAGGGGGGGACTACCGCCATCAGCCCCAGCATTTT.

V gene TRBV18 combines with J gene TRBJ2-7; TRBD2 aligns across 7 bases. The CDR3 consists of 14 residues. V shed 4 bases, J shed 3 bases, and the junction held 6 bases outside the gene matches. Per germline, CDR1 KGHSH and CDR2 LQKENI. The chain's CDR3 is CASSHETSRYEQYF. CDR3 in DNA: TGTGCCAGCTCACACGAGACTAGCCGCTACGAGCAGTACTTC.

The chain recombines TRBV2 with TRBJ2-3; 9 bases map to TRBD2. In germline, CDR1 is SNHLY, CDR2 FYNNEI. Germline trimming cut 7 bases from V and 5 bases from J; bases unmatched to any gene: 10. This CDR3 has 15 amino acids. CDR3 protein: CASTGAGGPGDTQYF. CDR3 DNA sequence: TGTGCCAGCACCGGGGCGGGGGGGCCCGGAGATACGCAGTATTTT.

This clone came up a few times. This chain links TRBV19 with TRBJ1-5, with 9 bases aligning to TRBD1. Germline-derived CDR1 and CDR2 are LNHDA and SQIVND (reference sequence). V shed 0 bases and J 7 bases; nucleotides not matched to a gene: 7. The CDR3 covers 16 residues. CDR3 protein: CASSIDQGQGWQPQHF. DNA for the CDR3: TGTGCCAGTAGTATAGATCAGGGACAGGGTTGGCAGCCCCAGCATTTT.

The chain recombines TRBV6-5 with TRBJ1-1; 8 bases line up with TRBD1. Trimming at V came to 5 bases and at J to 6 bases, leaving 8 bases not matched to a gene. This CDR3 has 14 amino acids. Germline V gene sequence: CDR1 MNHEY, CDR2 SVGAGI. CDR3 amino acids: CASSTGQGRSEAFF. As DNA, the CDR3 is TGTGCCAGCAGTACAGGACAGGGCAGATCTGAAGCTTTCTTT.

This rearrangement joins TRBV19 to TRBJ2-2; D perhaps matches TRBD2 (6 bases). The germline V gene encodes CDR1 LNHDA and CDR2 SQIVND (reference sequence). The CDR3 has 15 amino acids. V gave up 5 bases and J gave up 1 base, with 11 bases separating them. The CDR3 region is CASSPGSGNTGELFF. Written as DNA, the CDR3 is TGTGCCAGTAGTCCCGGGAGCGGGAACACCGGGGAGCTGTTTTTT.

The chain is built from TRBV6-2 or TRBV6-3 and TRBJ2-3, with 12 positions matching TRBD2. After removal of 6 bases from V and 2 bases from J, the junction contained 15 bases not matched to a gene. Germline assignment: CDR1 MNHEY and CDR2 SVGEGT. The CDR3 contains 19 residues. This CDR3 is CASSPLRLAGAQNTDTQYF. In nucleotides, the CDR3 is TGTGCCAGCAGCCCCCTCCGACTAGCGGGGGCCCAAAACACAGATACGCAGTATTTT.

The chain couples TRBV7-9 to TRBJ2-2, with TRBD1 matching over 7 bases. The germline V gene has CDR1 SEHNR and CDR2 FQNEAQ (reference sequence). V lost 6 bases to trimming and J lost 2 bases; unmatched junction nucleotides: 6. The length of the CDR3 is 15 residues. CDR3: CASSVYRGNTGELFF. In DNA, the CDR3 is TGTGCCAGCAGTGTTTACAGGGGTAACACCGGGGAGCTGTTTTTT.

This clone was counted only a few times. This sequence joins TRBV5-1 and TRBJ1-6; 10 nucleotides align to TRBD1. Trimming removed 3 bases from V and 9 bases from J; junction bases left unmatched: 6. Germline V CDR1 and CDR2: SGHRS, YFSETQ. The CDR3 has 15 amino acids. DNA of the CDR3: TGCGCCAGCAGCTCGGGCGGGACAGGGGTTTCACCCCTCCACTTT. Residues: CASSSGGTGVSPLHF.

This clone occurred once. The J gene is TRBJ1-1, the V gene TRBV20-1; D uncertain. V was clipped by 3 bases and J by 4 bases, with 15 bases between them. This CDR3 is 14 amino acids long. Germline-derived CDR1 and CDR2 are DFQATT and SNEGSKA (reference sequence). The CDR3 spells CSASRFRWATEAFF. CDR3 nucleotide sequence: TGCAGTGCTAGTCGCTTCAGGTGGGCCACTGAAGCTTTCTTT.

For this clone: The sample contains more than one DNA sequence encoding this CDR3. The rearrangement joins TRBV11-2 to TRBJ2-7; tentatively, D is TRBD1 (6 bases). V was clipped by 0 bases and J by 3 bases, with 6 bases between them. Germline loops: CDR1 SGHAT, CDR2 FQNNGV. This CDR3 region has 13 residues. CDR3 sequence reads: CASSLDRGYEQYF. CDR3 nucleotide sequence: TGTGCCAGCAGCTTAGACAGGGGCTACGAGCAGTACTTC.

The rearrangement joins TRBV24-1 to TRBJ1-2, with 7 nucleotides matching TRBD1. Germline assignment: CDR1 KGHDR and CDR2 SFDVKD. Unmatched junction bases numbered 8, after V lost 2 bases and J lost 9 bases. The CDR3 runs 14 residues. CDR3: CATSDSNRGGSYTF. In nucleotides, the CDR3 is TGTGCCACCAGTGATTCTAACAGGGGAGGAAGCTACACCTTC.

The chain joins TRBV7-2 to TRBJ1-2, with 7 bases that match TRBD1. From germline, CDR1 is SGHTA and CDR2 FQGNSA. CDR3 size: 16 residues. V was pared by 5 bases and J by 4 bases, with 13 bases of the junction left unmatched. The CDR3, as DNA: TGTGCCAGCAGCCCAGTTGGGGCAGGGGGAATCTATGGCTACACCTTC. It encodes CASSPVGAGGIYGYTF.

The CDR3 DNA follows: TGTGCCAGCAGCTCCCTTGCAGGGGGTGGGGCGGGAGAGACCCAGTACTTC. As protein: CASSSLAGGGAGETQYF. The chain is built from TRBV7-2 and TRBJ2-5; 7 nucleotides line up with TRBD1. Germline V gene data show CDR1 as SGHTA and CDR2 as FQGNSA. The CDR3 extends over 17 amino acids. With V trimmed by 4 bases and J by 4 bases, 15 bases remained unmatched.

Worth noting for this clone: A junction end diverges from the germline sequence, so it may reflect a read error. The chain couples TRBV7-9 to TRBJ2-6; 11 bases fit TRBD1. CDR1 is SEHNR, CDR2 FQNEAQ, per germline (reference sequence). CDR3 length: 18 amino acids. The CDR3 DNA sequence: TGTGCCAGCAGCAGGACAGGGGGCGGATCCTCTGGAGCCAACGTCCTGACTTTC. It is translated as CASSRTGGGSSGANVLTF.

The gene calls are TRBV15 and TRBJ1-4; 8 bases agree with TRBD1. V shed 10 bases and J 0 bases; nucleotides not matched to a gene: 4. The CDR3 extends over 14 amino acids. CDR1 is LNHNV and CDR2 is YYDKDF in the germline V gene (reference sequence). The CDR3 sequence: CAIKDRATNEKLFF. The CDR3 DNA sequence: TGTGCCATCAAGGACAGGGCAACTAATGAAAAACTGTTTTTT.

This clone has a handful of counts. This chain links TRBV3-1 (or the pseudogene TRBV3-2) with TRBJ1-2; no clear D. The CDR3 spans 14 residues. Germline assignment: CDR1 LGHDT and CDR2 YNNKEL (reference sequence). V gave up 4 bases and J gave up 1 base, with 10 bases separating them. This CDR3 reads CASSRGGNNYGYTF. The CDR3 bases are TGTGCCAGCAGCCGTGGAGGAAATAACTATGGCTACACCTTC.

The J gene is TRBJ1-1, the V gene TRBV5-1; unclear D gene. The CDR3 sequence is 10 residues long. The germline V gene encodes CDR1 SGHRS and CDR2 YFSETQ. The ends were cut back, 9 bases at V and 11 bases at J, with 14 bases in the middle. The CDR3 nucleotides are TGCGCCACCCCCGGGGTGGCGGCTTTCTTT. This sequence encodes CATPGVAAFF.

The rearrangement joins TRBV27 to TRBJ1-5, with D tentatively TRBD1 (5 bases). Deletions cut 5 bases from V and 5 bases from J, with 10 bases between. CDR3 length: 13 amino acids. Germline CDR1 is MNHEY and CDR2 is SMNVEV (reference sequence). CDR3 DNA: TGTGCCAGCAGTCTCAGGGTAGATCAGCCCCAGCATTTT. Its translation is CASSLRVDQPQHF.

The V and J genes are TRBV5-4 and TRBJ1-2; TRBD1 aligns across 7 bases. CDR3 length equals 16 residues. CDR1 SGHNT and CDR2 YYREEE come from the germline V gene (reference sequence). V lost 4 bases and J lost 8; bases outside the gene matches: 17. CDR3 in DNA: TGTGCCAGCAGCGCCGCCCTAAAGGGGGCGCGAGACGGCTACACCTTC. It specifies CASSAALKGARDGYTF.

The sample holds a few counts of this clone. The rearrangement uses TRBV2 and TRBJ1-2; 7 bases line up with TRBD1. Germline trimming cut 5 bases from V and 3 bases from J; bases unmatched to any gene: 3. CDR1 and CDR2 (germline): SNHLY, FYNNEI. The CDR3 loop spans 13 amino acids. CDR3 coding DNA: TGTGCCAGCAGTAACAGGGGAGACTATGGCTACACCTTC. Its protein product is CASSNRGDYGYTF.

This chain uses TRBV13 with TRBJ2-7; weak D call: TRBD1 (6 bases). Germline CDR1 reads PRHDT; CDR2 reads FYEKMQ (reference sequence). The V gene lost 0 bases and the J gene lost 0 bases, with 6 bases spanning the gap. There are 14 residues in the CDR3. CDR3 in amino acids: CASSLGGHSYEQYF. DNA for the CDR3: TGTGCCAGCAGCTTAGGGGGACACTCCTACGAGCAGTACTTC.